The following is a TCR beta chain sequence with its context. Per germline, CDR1 SGDLS and CDR2 YYNGEE. The CDR3 has 15 amino acids. V shed 0 bases and J shed 2 bases, with 9 bases lying between them. This sample was taken from a study of cytotoxic CD8 clonotypes in ibrutinib-treated CLL. About the study: Partial responses totalled roughly 24 and complete responses 2; after median 68 months, about 14 remained remitted and about 12 progressed.

Produced via immunoSEQ multiplex PCR; TCRdb's table is partial and in-frame only. The sample carries 250,000 to 350,000 clones, 76% recorded once. Here the sequenced sample was PBMCs, taken at disease progression, from a patient treated with ibrutinib. The chain links TRBV9 to TRBJ2-1; D possibly corresponds to TRBD2 (5 bases). The origin of this receptor is a human donor with chronic lymphocytic leukemia. CDR3: CASSVELDTYNEQFF. Here the CDR3 DNA reads TGTGCCAGCAGCGTAGAACTAGACACCTACAATGAGCAGTTCTTC.